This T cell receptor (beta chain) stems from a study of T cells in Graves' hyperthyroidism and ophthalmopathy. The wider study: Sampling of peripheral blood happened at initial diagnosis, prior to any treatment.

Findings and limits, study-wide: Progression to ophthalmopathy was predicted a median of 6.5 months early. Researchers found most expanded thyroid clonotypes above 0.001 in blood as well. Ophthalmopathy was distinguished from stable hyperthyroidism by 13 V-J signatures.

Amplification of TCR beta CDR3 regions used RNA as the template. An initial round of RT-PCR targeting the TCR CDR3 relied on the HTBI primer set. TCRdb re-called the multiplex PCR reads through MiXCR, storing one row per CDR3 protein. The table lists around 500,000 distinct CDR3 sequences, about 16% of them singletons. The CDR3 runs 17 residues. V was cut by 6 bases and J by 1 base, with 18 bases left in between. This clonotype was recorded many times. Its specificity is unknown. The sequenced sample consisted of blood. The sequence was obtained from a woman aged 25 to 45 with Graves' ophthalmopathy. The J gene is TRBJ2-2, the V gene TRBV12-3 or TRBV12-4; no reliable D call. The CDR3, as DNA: TGTGCCAGCAGGGTGGGTCTGGGCCCTCTGAACACCGGGGAGCTGTTTTTT. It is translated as CASRVGLGPLNTGELFF.